One TCR beta chain is described in this entry. This clone turned up a few times. Its antigen has not been determined. The input lacks base qualities; no much larger clone sits a single base away. In the prospective study, participants were 18 to 89 years old, resided in approximately 22 geographic areas of the United States, and were enrolled through a virtual design. In the prospective study, cohorts were assigned on the basis of participant-reported clinical history obtained from a screening survey and a study questionnaire. A participant counted as exposed if, within 2 weeks of entering the study, that participant had been in contact with someone who had a PCR-confirmed or clinician-diagnosed COVID-19 case. In the prospective study, mobile phlebotomists collected whole blood, serum and a nasopharyngeal or oropharyngeal swab from each participant. Prospective study participants could optionally give additional blood draws and questionnaires over an approximately two-month period. Before DNA extraction, prospective study blood samples were shipped either frozen or at room temperature.

This sample stems from a study of blood T cell repertoires in COVID-19 (TCRdb year 2020). About the study as a whole: Samples from collaborators originated in the United States, Italy and Spain and spanned both the acute and convalescent phases of COVID-19. The material from the prospective study consisted of cDNA or gDNA derived from T cells, B-cell-depleted T cells, or PBMCs. Subjects who had been exposed to COVID-19, were actively infected with it, or had recovered from it provided the deeply sampled blood TCRbeta repertoires that made up the dataset. The repertoires were released in a freely available public database meant as a resource for research on the immune response to SARS-CoV-2. Samples were obtained from the ongoing ImmuneRACE study (first 160 participants) and from 1,200 or so subjects provided by 6 global collaborators. The sample metadata nearly always contained a de-identified subject ID, COVID-19 status, age in years and sex. Where available, HLA class I and class II types were obtained from metadata supplied by the sample provider rather than from assay-based typing. Points the paper makes about the study in general: The amount of clinical and demographic metadata varied by source and participant and was provided uncurated.

TCRbeta CDR3 regions were amplified from genomic DNA using the immunoSEQ Assay, a bias-controlled multiplex PCR. The authors processed their data as follows. The number of nucleated cells in each sample was estimated by amplification of reference gene primers within the assay. To quantify the absolute abundance of each unique TCRbeta CDR3 rearrangement, sequence reads were collapsed and filtered. For each sample, productive Simpson clonality was calculated as the square root of Simpson's diversity index across productive rearrangements. Drawn from immuneACCESS, this table holds only the in-frame rearrangements with V and J called that TCRdb kept. Clones are partly lost; checked studies trace under half to an unresolved V gene and leave the rest unexplained. From that table come the V and J calls and clone size; the DNA was used to work out D and trimming. Counted in this sample were 250,000 to 350,000 clones; 85% to 90% of them appeared once. The ten largest clones capture roughly 2.9% of the sample.

The junction carries 11 bases between V and J, which are trimmed by 5 bases and 4 bases respectively. Taken from cysteine to phenylalanine, the CDR3 has 13 residues. The kept DNA is CDR3 alone, 39 bases in frame from the first base. From the germline V gene, CDR1 is MRHNA and CDR2 is SNTAGT. The clonotype comes from a woman between 50 and 59 years old who had been exposed to COVID-19. What was sequenced was PBMCs or T cells enriched from blood (not recorded which). This sequence uses TRBV6-4 and TRBJ1-2; TRBD1 is a possible D gene, resting on 5 matching bases. The nucleotide sequence is TGTGCCAGCAGTAACGGACACCTCTATGGCTACACCTTC. Translated, it reads CASSNGHLYGYTF.